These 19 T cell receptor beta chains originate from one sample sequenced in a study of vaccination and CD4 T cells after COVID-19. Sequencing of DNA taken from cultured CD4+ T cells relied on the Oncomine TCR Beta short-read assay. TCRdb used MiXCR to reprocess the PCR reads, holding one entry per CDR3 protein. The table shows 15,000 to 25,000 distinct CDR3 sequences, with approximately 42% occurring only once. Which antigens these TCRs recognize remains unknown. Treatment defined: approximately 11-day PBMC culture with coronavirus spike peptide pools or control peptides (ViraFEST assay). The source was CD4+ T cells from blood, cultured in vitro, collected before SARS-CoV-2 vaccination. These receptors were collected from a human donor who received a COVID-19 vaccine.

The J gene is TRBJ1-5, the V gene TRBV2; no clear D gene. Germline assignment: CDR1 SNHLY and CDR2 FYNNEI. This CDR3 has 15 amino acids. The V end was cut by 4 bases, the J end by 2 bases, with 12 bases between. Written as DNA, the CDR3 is TGTGCCAGCAGTGGGGATATGGCGGGCAATCAGCCCCAGCATTTT. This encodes CASSGDMAGNQPQHF.

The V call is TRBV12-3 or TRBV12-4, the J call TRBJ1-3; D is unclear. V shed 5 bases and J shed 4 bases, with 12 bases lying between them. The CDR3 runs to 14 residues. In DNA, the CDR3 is TGTGCCAGCAGTACCCTCATAACAGGAAACACCATATATTTT. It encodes CASSTLITGNTIYF.

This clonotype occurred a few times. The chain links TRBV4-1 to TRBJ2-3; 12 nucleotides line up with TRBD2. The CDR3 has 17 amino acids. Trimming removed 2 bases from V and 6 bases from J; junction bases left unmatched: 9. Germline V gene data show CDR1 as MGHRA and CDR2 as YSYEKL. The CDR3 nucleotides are TGCGCCAGCAGCCAACCCACTAGCGGGGGGTCAAAGGATACGCAGTATTTT. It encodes CASSQPTSGGSKDTQYF.

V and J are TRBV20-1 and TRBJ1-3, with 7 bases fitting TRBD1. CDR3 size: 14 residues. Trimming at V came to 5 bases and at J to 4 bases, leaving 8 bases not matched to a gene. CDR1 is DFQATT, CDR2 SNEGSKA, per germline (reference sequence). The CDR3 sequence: CSASPGQYGNTIYF. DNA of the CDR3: TGCAGTGCTTCTCCGGGACAGTACGGAAACACCATATATTTT.

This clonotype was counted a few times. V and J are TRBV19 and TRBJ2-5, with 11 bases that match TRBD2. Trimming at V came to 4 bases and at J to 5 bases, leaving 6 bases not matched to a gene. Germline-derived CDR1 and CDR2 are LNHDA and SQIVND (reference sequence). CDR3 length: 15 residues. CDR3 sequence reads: CASSSYSGGAETQYF. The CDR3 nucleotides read TGTGCCAGTAGTAGTTATAGCGGGGGGGCCGAGACCCAGTACTTC.

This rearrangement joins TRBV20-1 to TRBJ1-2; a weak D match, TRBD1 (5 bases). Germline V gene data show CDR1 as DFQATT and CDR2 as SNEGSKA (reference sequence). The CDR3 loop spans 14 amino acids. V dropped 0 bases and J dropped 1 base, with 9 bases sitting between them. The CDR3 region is CSARDWQGNYGYTF. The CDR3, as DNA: TGCAGTGCTAGAGATTGGCAGGGTAACTATGGCTACACCTTC.

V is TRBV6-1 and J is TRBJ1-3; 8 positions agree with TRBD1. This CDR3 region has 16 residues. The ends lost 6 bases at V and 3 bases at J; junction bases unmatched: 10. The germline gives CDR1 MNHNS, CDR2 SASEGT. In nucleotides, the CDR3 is TGTGCCAGCAGGCCAGGGCAGGGGGCGCTTGGAAACACCATATATTTT. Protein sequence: CASRPGQGALGNTIYF.

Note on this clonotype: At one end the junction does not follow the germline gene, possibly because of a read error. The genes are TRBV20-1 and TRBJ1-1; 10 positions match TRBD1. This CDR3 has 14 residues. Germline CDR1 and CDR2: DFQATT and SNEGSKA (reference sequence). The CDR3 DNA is TGCAGTGCTAGAGACGGGACAGGGGAAACTGAAGCTTCCTTT. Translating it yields CSARDGTGETEASF.

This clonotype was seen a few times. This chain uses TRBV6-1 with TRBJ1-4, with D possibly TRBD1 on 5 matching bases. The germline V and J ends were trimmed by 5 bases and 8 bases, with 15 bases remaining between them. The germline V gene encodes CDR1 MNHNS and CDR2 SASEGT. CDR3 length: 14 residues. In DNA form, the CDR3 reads TGTGCCAGCAGTCCCGGGACGTCAGAGGAAAAACTGTTTTTT. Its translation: CASSPGTSEEKLFF.

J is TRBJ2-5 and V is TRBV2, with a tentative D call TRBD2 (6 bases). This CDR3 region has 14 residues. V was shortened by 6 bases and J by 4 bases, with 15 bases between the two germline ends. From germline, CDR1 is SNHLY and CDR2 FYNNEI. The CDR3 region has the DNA TGTGCCAGCAGGGAGCTAGCGAGTCGAGAGACCCAGTACTTC. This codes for CASRELASRETQYF.

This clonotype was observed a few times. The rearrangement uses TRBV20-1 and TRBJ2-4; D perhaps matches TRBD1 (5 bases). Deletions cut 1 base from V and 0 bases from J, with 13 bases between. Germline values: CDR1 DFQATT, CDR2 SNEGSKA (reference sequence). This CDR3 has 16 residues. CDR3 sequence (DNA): TGCAGTGCTAGAGTAGGGGTCGGCCTAGCCAAAAACATTCAGTACTTC. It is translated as CSARVGVGLAKNIQYF.

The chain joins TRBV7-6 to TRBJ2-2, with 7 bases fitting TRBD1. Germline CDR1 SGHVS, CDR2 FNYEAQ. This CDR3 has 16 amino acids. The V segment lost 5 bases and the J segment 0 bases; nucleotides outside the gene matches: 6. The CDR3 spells CASSPTGAPNTGELFF. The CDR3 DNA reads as TGTGCCAGCAGCCCCACAGGGGCCCCGAACACCGGGGAGCTGTTTTTT.

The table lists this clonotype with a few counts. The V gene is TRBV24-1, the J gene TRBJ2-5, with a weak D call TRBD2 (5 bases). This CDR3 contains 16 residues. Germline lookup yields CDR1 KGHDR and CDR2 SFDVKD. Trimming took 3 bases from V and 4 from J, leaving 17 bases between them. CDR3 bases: TGTGCCACCAGTGATGGGCTTGTGAACGGGGTAGAGACCCAGTACTTC. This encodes CATSDGLVNGVETQYF.

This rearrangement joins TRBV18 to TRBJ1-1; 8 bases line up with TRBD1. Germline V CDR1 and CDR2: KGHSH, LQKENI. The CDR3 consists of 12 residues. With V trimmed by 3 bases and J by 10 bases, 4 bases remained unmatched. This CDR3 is CASSPDREVAFF. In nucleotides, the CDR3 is TGTGCCAGCTCACCGGACAGGGAGGTAGCTTTCTTT.

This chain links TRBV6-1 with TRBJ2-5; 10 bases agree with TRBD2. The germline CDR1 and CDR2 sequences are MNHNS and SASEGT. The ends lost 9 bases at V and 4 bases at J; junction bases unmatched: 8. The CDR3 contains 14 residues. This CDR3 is CASSLAGVGETQYF. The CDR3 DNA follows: TGTGCCAGTTCGCTAGCGGGGGTCGGAGAGACCCAGTACTTC.

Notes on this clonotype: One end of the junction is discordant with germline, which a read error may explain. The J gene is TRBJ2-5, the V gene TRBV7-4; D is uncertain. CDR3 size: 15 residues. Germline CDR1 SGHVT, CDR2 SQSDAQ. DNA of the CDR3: TGTGCCAGCAGCGTAGCTGTGGGATCCCAAGAGACCCAGTACTTC. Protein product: CASSVAVGSQETQYF.

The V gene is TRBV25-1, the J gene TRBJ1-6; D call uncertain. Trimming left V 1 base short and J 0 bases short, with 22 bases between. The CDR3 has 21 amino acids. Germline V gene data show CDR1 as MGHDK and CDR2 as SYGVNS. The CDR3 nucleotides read TGTGCCAGCAGTGAATTTCTAACTGAGGGCCCCTCAGGCTCCTATAATTCACCCCTCCACTTT. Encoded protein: CASSEFLTEGPSGSYNSPLHF.

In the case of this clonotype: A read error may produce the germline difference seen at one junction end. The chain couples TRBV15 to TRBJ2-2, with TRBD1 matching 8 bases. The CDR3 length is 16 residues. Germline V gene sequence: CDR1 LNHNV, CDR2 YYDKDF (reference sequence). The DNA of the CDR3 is TGTGCCACCAGCAGAGATCGGCCAGGGGGCACCTGGGAGCTGTTTTTT. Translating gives CATSRDRPGGTWELFF.

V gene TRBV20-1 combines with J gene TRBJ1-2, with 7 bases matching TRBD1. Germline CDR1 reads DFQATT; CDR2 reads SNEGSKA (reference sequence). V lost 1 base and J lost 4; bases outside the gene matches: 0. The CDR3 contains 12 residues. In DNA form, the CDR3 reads TGCAGTGCTAGAGGACAGGGCTATGGCTACACCTTC. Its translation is CSARGQGYGYTF.